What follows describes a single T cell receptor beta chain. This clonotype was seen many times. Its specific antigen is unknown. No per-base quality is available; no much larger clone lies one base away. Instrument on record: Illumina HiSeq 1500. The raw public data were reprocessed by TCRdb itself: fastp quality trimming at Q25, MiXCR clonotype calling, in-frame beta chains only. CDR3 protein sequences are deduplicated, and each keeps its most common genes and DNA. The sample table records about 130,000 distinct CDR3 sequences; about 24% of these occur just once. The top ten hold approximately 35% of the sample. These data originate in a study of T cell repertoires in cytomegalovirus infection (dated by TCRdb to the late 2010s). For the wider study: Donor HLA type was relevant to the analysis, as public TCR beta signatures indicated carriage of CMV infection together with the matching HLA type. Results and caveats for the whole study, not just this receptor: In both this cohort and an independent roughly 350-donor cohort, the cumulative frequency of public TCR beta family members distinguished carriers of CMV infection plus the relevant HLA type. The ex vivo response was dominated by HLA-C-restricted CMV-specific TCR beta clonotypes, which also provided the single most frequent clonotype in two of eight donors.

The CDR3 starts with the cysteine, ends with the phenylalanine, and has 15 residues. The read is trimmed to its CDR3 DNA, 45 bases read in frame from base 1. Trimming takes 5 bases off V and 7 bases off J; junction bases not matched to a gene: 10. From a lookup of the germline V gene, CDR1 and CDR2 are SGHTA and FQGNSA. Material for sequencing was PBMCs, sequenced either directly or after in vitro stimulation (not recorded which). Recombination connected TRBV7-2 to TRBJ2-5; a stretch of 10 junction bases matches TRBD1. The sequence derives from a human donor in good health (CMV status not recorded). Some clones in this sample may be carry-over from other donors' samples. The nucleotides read TGTGCCAGCAGCATTGCAGGACAGGGGGTTTGGACCCAGTACTTC. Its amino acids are CASSIAGQGVWTQYF.